A single sample gave rise to the 17 T cell receptor beta chains below, sequenced in a study of a mutant IDH1 vaccine in newly diagnosed glioma. Clones were sequenced by immunoSEQ multiplex PCR, and TCRdb holds only the in-frame ones, with some missing. The table lists some 33,000 clones, 81% of them singletons. What these receptors recognize is not known. Regarding time point: week 35, safety follow-up. Doses comprised 300 ug of mutant IDH1 20-mer peptide each, plus topical imiquimod. The sample was PBMCs, taken from a glioma patient whose treatment included an IDH1 peptide vaccine. Receptor source: a young man with glioma.

This chain uses TRBV5-6 with TRBJ2-1, with D unclear. Trimming left V 3 bases short and J 6 bases short, with 10 bases between. CDR1 and CDR2 from the germline V gene are SGHDT and YYEEEE. The CDR3 has 13 residues. The CDR3 reads CASSSDLSNEQFF. The CDR3 DNA reads TGTGCCAGCAGCTCGGACCTCTCCAATGAGCAGTTCTTC.

V and J are TRBV30 and TRBJ1-5; D may be TRBD1 (5 bases). Trimming pared 2 bases from V and 5 bases from J, leaving 10 bases between. CDR1 and CDR2 from the germline V gene are GTSNPN and SVGIG (reference sequence). The CDR3 covers 13 residues. In DNA, the CDR3 is TGTGCCTGGAGTATGGGGGGGGATCAGCCCCAGCATTTT. As protein: CAWSMGGDQPQHF. The complete variable domain, with remaining parts taken from reference TRBV30 and TRBJ1-5, reads SQTIHQWPATLVQPVGSPLSLECTVEGTSNPNLYWYRQAAGRGLQLLFYSVGIGQISSEVPQNLSASRPQDRQFILSSKKLLLSDSGFYLCAWSMGGDQPQHFGDGTRLSIL.

This chain joins TRBV6-5 and TRBJ2-3; D unresolved. CDR3 size: 13 residues. In germline, CDR1 is MNHEY, CDR2 SVGAGI. Trimming shortened V by 4 bases and J by 0 bases, and 5 bases separated the two germline ends. CDR3 coding DNA: TGTGCCAGCAGTTTCCATAGCACAGATACGCAGTATTTT. Protein product: CASSFHSTDTQYF.

The chain joins TRBV19 to TRBJ1-1; possibly TRBD1 for D (6 bases). With 8 bases removed from V and 8 bases from J, the gap between germline ends came to 15 bases. Germline CDR1 is LNHDA and CDR2 is SQIVND (reference sequence). CDR3 length: 12 residues. DNA for the CDR3: TGTGCCAGTCGTCCCGGGACACAAGAAGCTTTCTTT. Protein product: CASRPGTQEAFF.

The chain combines TRBV6-5 with TRBJ2-7; either TRBD1 or TRBD2 may fit D (5 bases each). The CDR3 is 14 amino acids. V gave up 8 bases and J gave up 4 bases, with 18 bases separating them. CDR1 is MNHEY and CDR2 is SVGAGI in the germline V gene. CDR3 in amino acids: CASAAGTSWYEQYF. In DNA, the CDR3 is TGTGCCAGCGCGGCAGGGACGAGTTGGTACGAGCAGTACTTC.

V is TRBV4-2 and J is TRBJ2-3; no clear D gene. This CDR3 is built from 17 residues. V was shortened by 0 bases and J by 7 bases, with 20 bases between the two germline ends. CDR1 LGHNA and CDR2 YNFKEQ come from the germline V gene. The CDR3 here is CASSQDPAFPIANTQYF. The CDR3 nucleotides are TGTGCCAGCAGCCAAGATCCGGCTTTTCCGATTGCCAATACGCAGTATTTT.

In its sample, this clone was seen a few times. The J gene is TRBJ1-4, the V gene TRBV7-8; no reliable D call. The CDR3 is made up of 16 amino acids. V was trimmed by 1 base and J by 3 bases, leaving 12 bases between them. CDR1 and CDR2 (germline): SGHVS, FQNEAQ. The CDR3 is CASSLGVNLANEKLFF. CDR3 sequence (DNA): TGTGCCAGCAGCTTAGGGGTAAACCTAGCTAATGAAAAACTGTTTTTT.

This clone was observed a few times. The gene calls are TRBV7-2 and TRBJ1-2, with 7 bases lining up with TRBD1. There are 14 residues in the CDR3. Germline V gene lookup returns CDR1 SGHTA and CDR2 FQGNSA. J lost 8 bases, V lost 5 bases, and 11 bases had no gene match. This CDR3 is CASSNRGAQGGYTF. The CDR3 DNA follows: TGTGCCAGCAGCAACAGGGGCGCGCAGGGGGGCTACACCTTC.

The CDR3 region has the DNA TGTGCCAGCAGTTTGAAGGGACATAATGAAAAACTGTTTTTT. This codes for CASSLKGHNEKLFF. The chain recombines TRBV27 with TRBJ1-4, with D perhaps matching TRBD1 (6 bases). From germline, CDR1 is MNHEY and CDR2 SMNVEV (reference sequence). The V end was cut by 3 bases, the J end by 4 bases, with 9 bases between. This CDR3 spans 14 amino acids.

This chain uses TRBV6-1 with TRBJ2-5, with D perhaps matching TRBD1 (6 bases). Per germline, CDR1 MNHNS and CDR2 SASEGT. Trimming removed 3 bases from V and 1 base from J, with 15 bases in between. The CDR3 totals 16 residues. Here the CDR3 reads CASSDWRQEPQETQYF. The CDR3 DNA is TGTGCCAGCAGTGACTGGAGACAGGAACCCCAAGAGACCCAGTACTTC.

V is TRBV6-5 and J is TRBJ1-1; D uncertain. The germline V gene encodes CDR1 MNHEY and CDR2 SVGAGI. The CDR3 totals 15 residues. The ends were cut back, 2 bases at V and 4 bases at J, with 14 bases in the middle. CDR3 bases: TGTGCCAGCAGTTACGACGGACGGAGAGGCACTGAAGCTTTCTTT. Protein: CASSYDGRRGTEAFF.

J is TRBJ2-7 and V is TRBV11-2; 11 nucleotides line up with TRBD1. The CDR3 length is 16 residues. The germline CDR1 and CDR2 sequences are SGHAT and FQNNGV. With 4 bases clipped from V and 3 bases from J, the junction kept 8 bases outside the gene matches. CDR3 bases: TGTGCCAGCAGCTATCAACCGGGACAGGGGGGCTACGAGCAGTACTTC. Residues: CASSYQPGQGGYEQYF.

The V gene is TRBV18, the J gene TRBJ2-2; 11 bases map to TRBD2. Germline-derived CDR1 and CDR2 are KGHSH and LQKENI. The CDR3 is 18 amino acids. V lost 3 bases and J lost 2; bases outside the gene matches: 8. CDR3 sequence reads: CASSPFPGTSGNTGELFF. For the CDR3, the DNA is TGTGCCAGCTCACCTTTCCCCGGGACTAGCGGTAACACCGGGGAGCTGTTTTTT.

The CDR3 bases are TGTGTCGTAGGGGAAAACACTGAAGCTTTCTTT. Translated, it gives CVVGENTEAFF. The J gene is TRBJ1-1, the V gene TRBV28; TRBD1 might be the D (5 bases). Germline assignment: CDR1 MDHEN and CDR2 SYDVKM. This CDR3 comprises 11 residues.

The V gene is TRBV19, the J gene TRBJ1-2; 9 positions match TRBD1. V lost 5 bases and J lost 7; bases outside the gene matches: 8. Per the germline V gene, CDR1 is LNHDA and CDR2 is SQIVND (reference sequence). This CDR3 comprises 14 residues. CDR3: CASSPGTGTGGYTF. DNA for the CDR3: TGTGCCAGTAGTCCCGGGACAGGGACGGGTGGCTACACCTTC. Together with reference TRBV19 and TRBJ1-2, the CDR3 gives the full variable domain: DGGITQSPKYLFRKEGQNVTLSCEQNLNHDAMYWYRQDPGQGLRLIYYSQIVNDFQKGDIAEGYSVSREKKESFPLTVTSAQKNPTAFYLCASSPGTGTGGYTFGSGTRLTVV.

This clone was seen a few times. V usage is TRBV20-1 and J usage is TRBJ1-2; no definite D call. Trimming shortened V by 6 bases and J by 4 bases, and 9 bases separated the two germline ends. The CDR3 totals 11 residues. Germline V gives CDR1 DFQATT, CDR2 SNEGSKA (reference sequence). CDR3 loop: CSASGGYGYTF. CDR3 nucleotide sequence: TGCAGTGCCTCGGGTGGCTATGGCTACACCTTC.

The V and J genes are TRBV9 and TRBJ1-1; D is unclear. In germline, CDR1 is SGDLS, CDR2 YYNGEE. The CDR3 loop spans 14 amino acids. Trimming took 0 bases from V and 3 from J, leaving 9 bases between them. The CDR3 DNA sequence: TGTGCCAGCAGCGTAGTCACCCCGCACACTGAAGCTTTCTTT. Residues: CASSVVTPHTEAFF.